This T cell receptor (beta chain) is from a study of response to subunit inactivated influenza vaccine. MiXCR was run by TCRdb on the RT-PCR reads, yielding one entry per CDR3 protein. The profile shows about 700,000 distinct CDR3 sequences, about 15% of them singletons. Comments on this clonotype: The antigen is undetermined.

Study observations and caveats: New T cells are recruited in small numbers by each seasonal influenza vaccination, according to the authors' suggestion.

Trimming took 1 base from V and 2 from J; bases not matched to a gene: 8. The CDR3 spans 16 residues. Looked up from germline, CDR1 is DFQATT and CDR2 is SNEGSKA (reference sequence). Sequences were derived from PBMCs from blood, sampled 14 days before vaccination. The source is a man aged 45-65 years who received an inactivated influenza vaccine. The chain combines TRBV20-1 with TRBJ2-7; 10 bases line up with TRBD1. The CDR3 sequence: CSARGSSGTGAYEQYF. The CDR3 DNA reads TGCAGTGCTAGAGGGAGCTCCGGGACAGGGGCCTACGAGCAGTACTTC.